This T cell receptor beta chain comes out of a study of cytomegalovirus exposure and HLA in healthy donors. Primers for the PCR totalled 60 Vbeta and 13 Jbeta. Repertoires were generated with immunoSEQ multiplex PCR, while TCRdb's copy carries only in-frame clones and drops some. The sample has some 97,000 clones, more than 65% seen once. With 1 base clipped from V and 1 base from J, the junction kept 7 bases outside the gene matches. The CDR3 has 18 residues. CDR1 is GTSNPN, CDR2 SVGIG, per germline (reference sequence). The chain has TRBV30 and TRBJ2-3; 14 bases line up with TRBD2. The sequenced sample consisted of PBMCs. This receptor was obtained from a woman aged 45 to 65 in good health and CMV-seropositive. For the CDR3, the DNA is TGTGCCTGGAGTGAAGGGACTAGCGGGAGTTGGGGCACAGATACGCAGTATTTT. This sequence encodes CAWSEGTSGSWGTDTQYF.